This TCR beta chain came from a study of blood T cells in healthy people across ages. The study, taken as a whole, reports: CMV infection status of these donors was not known. Age advanced and TCR beta diversity per million T cells fell, roughly linearly.

For the second PCR, which ran for about 7 to 11 cycles, a sample-barcoded 5' primer and a J-beta primer mix were used. Template switching added a 12-random-nucleotide identifier to every cDNA molecule. TCRdb fed the 5' RACE reads into MiXCR, producing one record per CDR3 protein. The table lists around 800,000 distinct CDR3 sequences, 62% of them singletons. Notes on this clonotype: No antigen is known for it.

The TCR was taken from a man aged 30-40 years in good health. What was sequenced was blood.

The CDR3 loop is CASRTAGETTDTQYF. Written as DNA, the CDR3 is TGTGCCAGTCGTACAGCGGGGGAGACCACAGATACGCAGTATTTT. The gene calls are TRBV28 and TRBJ2-3, with 8 bases matching TRBD2. Germline assignment: CDR1 MDHEN and CDR2 SYDVKM. V was clipped by 9 bases and J by 2 bases; unmatched bases: 10. CDR3 length equals 15 residues.